A single sample gave rise to the 30 T cell receptor beta chains below, sequenced in a study of blood T cell repertoires in COVID-19. Only in-frame clones appear in the TCRdb table, and some are missing; sequencing was by immunoSEQ multiplex PCR. This table holds 71,000 or so clones, roughly four fifths found once. The sample consisted of peripheral blood. The receptors were gathered from a man between 65 and 85 years old with acute or convalescent COVID-19.

This chain connects TRBV4-1 to TRBJ1-5; D is unclear. Trimming pared 0 bases from V and 2 bases from J, leaving 11 bases between. CDR3 length equals 16 residues. CDR1 is MGHRA and CDR2 is YSYEKL in the germline V gene. The CDR3 region has the DNA TGCGCCAGCAGCCAAGATCACGGCCGGGGCAATCAGCCCCAGCATTTT. Its protein is CASSQDHGRGNQPQHF.

J is TRBJ2-7 and V is TRBV4-3; 7 positions agree with TRBD2. The junction had 6 bases not matched to a gene; V was cut back by 0 bases and J by 4 bases. The germline gives CDR1 LGHNA, CDR2 YSLEER. The CDR3 has 15 amino acids. CDR3 residues: CASSQDSASGYEQYF. Here the CDR3 DNA reads TGCGCCAGCAGCCAAGATTCGGCTAGCGGTTACGAGCAGTACTTC.

The chain carries TRBV24-1 and TRBJ2-5; 7 positions match TRBD2. Germline V gene data show CDR1 as KGHDR and CDR2 as SFDVKD. The CDR3 is 16 amino acids. The V and J ends lost 0 bases and 5 bases, in that order; junction bases with no gene match: 8. CDR3 nucleotides: TGTGCCACCAGTGATTTGGTTTCTAGCGGCGTGGAGACCCAGTACTTC. Translation gives CATSDLVSSGVETQYF.

The chain uses TRBV14 and TRBJ1-4; D possibly corresponds to TRBD1 (5 bases). The V end lost 2 bases, the J end lost 4 bases, and 11 bases lay between the germline ends. Per germline, CDR1 SGHDN and CDR2 FVKESK. The CDR3 sequence is 15 residues long. DNA for the CDR3: TGTGCCAGCAGCCAATGGGGGGGGAGTAATGAAAAACTGTTTTTT. Its translation: CASSQWGGSNEKLFF.

The chain carries TRBV19 and TRBJ1-1; 9 nucleotides line up with TRBD1. With 4 bases clipped from V and 4 bases from J, the junction kept 4 bases outside the gene matches. CDR3 length: 14 amino acids. The germline V gene has CDR1 LNHDA and CDR2 SQIVND (reference sequence). The CDR3 loop reads CASSTQQGATEAFF. In DNA form, the CDR3 reads TGTGCCAGTAGTACCCAACAGGGGGCCACTGAAGCTTTCTTT. Using reference TRBV19 and TRBJ1-1 for the parts outside the CDR3, the full variable domain is DGGITQSPKYLFRKEGQNVTLSCEQNLNHDAMYWYRQDPGQGLRLIYYSQIVNDFQKGDIAEGYSVSREKKESFPLTVTSAQKNPTAFYLCASSTQQGATEAFFGQGTRLTVV.

The DNA for the CDR3 is TGTGCCACCCGAAGGGGGCCCAGCCAAGAGACCCAGTACTTC. Translation gives CATRRGPSQETQYF. V usage is TRBV10-3 and J usage is TRBJ2-5; 7 positions agree with TRBD1. The CDR3 is 14 residues long. The ends lost 10 bases at V and 1 base at J; junction bases unmatched: 9. Germline values: CDR1 ENHRY, CDR2 SYGVKD.

The gene calls are TRBV5-1 and TRBJ2-2; 10 nucleotides line up with TRBD2. CDR3 length equals 15 residues. The germline V gene encodes CDR1 SGHRS and CDR2 YFSETQ. V shed 7 bases, J shed 2 bases, and the junction held 5 bases outside the gene matches. CDR3 DNA sequence: TGCGCCAGCTCTCCTAGCGGGGGTAACACCGGGGAGCTGTTTTTT. It translates to CASSPSGGNTGELFF.

The chain uses TRBV9 and TRBJ2-3; 11 bases match TRBD2. The length of the CDR3 is 14 residues. Trimming removed 5 bases from V and 5 bases from J; junction bases left unmatched: 4. Germline loops: CDR1 SGDLS, CDR2 YYNGEE. The CDR3 DNA is TGTGCCAGCAGTGAAGGACTAGCGGGAGATACGCAGTATTTT. This sequence encodes CASSEGLAGDTQYF. Based on the CDR3 plus reference TRBV9 and TRBJ2-3, the full variable domain is DSGVTQTPKHLITATGQRVTLRCSPRSGDLSVYWYQQSLDQGLQFLIQYYNGEERAKGNILERFSAQQFPDLHSELNLSSLELGDSALYFCASSEGLAGDTQYFGPGTRLTVL.

This clone showed up just a few times. This chain connects TRBV6-6 to TRBJ2-5; 10 bases fit TRBD1. V was pared by 6 bases and J by 3 bases, with 7 bases of the junction left unmatched. CDR1 and CDR2 from the germline V gene are MNHNY and SVGAGI (reference sequence). The CDR3 loop spans 15 amino acids. The CDR3 DNA sequence: TGTGCCAGCAGCCGAGGGGGGACAGGGGAAGAGACCCAGTACTTC. Its translation is CASSRGGTGEETQYF.

The chain uses TRBV9 and TRBJ2-7; tentatively, D is TRBD1 (6 bases). The ends were cut back, 3 bases at V and 3 bases at J, with 16 bases in the middle. CDR1 is SGDLS and CDR2 is YYNGEE in the germline V gene. This CDR3 contains 15 residues. In DNA, the CDR3 is TGTGCCAGCAGCGCTAAGACAGGCCGGGACTACGAGCAGTACTTC. It codes for CASSAKTGRDYEQYF.

V usage is TRBV19 and J usage is TRBJ2-6; 10 positions match TRBD1. The V and J ends lost 5 bases and 0 bases, in that order; junction bases with no gene match: 13. Germline V gene sequence: CDR1 LNHDA, CDR2 SQIVND (reference sequence). This CDR3 is built from 20 residues. This CDR3 is CASSATGVGDRGSGANVLTF. In DNA form, the CDR3 reads TGTGCCAGTAGTGCCACTGGAGTCGGGGACAGGGGCTCTGGGGCCAACGTCCTGACTTTC.

The V gene is TRBV6-2 or TRBV6-3, the J gene TRBJ1-5, with 7 nucleotides matching TRBD1. The CDR3 consists of 17 residues. J gave up 1 base and V 3 bases, and 9 bases lay outside the gene matches. The V gene's germline CDR1 is MNHEY and CDR2 SVGEGT. CDR3 DNA: TGTGCCAGCAGTTATTTGACAGGGTCTGGGAGCAATCAGCCCCAGCATTTT. Its translation is CASSYLTGSGSNQPQHF.

The chain joins TRBV19 to TRBJ2-2, with TRBD1 identical over 8 bases. CDR1 is LNHDA and CDR2 is SQIVND in the germline V gene (reference sequence). The CDR3 covers 16 residues. V lost 9 bases, J lost 3 bases, and 12 bases stayed unmatched. This chain's CDR3 is CASQSPGQVYTGELFF. The CDR3 region has the DNA TGTGCCAGCCAATCCCCGGGACAGGTGTACACCGGGGAGCTGTTTTTT.

This chain uses TRBV30 with TRBJ2-5, with 10 bases fitting TRBD2. V trimming: 0 bases; J trimming: 1 base; junction bases outside the gene matches: 5. The germline CDR1 and CDR2 sequences are GTSNPN and SVGIG (reference sequence). The CDR3 extends over 16 amino acids. The chain's CDR3 is CAWSVPSGSGQETQYF. In DNA, the CDR3 is TGTGCCTGGAGTGTACCTAGCGGGAGCGGCCAAGAGACCCAGTACTTC. Combining the CDR3 with reference TRBV30 and TRBJ2-5 gives the whole variable domain SQTIHQWPATLVQPVGSPLSLECTVEGTSNPNLYWYRQAAGRGLQLLFYSVGIGQISSEVPQNLSASRPQDRQFILSSKKLLLSDSGFYLCAWSVPSGSGQETQYFGPGTRLLVL.

This chain uses TRBV27 with TRBJ1-2; TRBD1 is a possible D gene (5 bases). Per germline, CDR1 MNHEY and CDR2 SMNVEV (reference sequence). Trimming pared 0 bases from V and 4 bases from J, leaving 12 bases between. The CDR3 extends over 15 amino acids. The CDR3 DNA follows: TGTGCCAGCAGTTTATCGGGGGGGACCTCCTATGGCTACACCTTC. This translates into CASSLSGGTSYGYTF.

This chain links TRBV28 with TRBJ2-3; 10 nucleotides match TRBD2. CDR1 and CDR2 (germline): MDHEN, SYDVKM. V shed 1 base, J shed 7 bases, and the junction held 8 bases outside the gene matches. CDR3 size: 16 residues. The CDR3 bases are TGTGCCAGCAGTTTATCTGGACTAGCGGAATTAAATACGCAGTATTTT. Protein: CASSLSGLAELNTQYF.

Only a few counts were recorded for this clone. V gene TRBV7-2 combines with J gene TRBJ1-1; possible D gene TRBD1, 6 bases. The V end lost 1 base, the J end lost 3 bases, and 9 bases lay between the germline ends. The length of the CDR3 is 14 residues. CDR1 is SGHTA, CDR2 FQGNSA, per germline. The CDR3 here is CASSLVQGYTEAFF. The CDR3 DNA is TGTGCCAGCAGCTTAGTACAGGGTTACACTGAAGCTTTCTTT. Full variable domain (rest looked up from reference TRBV7-2 and TRBJ1-1): GAGVSQSPSNKVTEKGKDVELRCDPISGHTALYWYRQSLGQGLEFLIYFQGNSAPDKSGLPSDRFSAERTGGSVSTLTIQRTQQEDSAVYLCASSLVQGYTEAFFGQGTRLTVV.

This rearrangement joins TRBV7-9 to TRBJ2-7; a possible D gene is TRBD1 (6 bases). This CDR3 spans 14 amino acids. From germline, CDR1 is SEHNR and CDR2 FQNEAQ (reference sequence). V was clipped by 4 bases and J by 2 bases, with 12 bases between them. The CDR3 coding sequence is TGTGCCAGCAGCTCCGACAGGCCCCCCTACGAGCAGTACTTC. Translating it yields CASSSDRPPYEQYF.

The CDR3 region has the DNA TGCGCCAGCAGCACGACTGCAGGGGTTCCTGGGGCCAACGTCCTGACTTTC. Translated, it gives CASSTTAGVPGANVLTF. The rearrangement links TRBV5-1 to TRBJ2-6; D may be TRBD1 (6 bases). CDR1 is SGHRS, CDR2 YFSETQ, per germline. The CDR3 is 17 amino acids. Trimming took off 4 bases at V and 2 bases at J, with 16 bases between the two ends.

This clone has more than one count but fewer than ten. This sequence joins TRBV5-4 and TRBJ2-7; possible D gene TRBD2, 6 bases. This CDR3 is 14 amino acids long. Germline values: CDR1 SGHNT, CDR2 YYREEE (reference sequence). V was clipped by 4 bases and J by 0 bases, with 11 bases between them. The CDR3 reads CASSNGGSSYEQYF. The CDR3 DNA is TGTGCCAGCAGCAACGGGGGAAGCTCCTACGAGCAGTACTTC. The whole variable domain, remainder taken from reference TRBV5-4 and TRBJ2-7, is ETGVTQSPTHLIKTRGQQVTLRCSSQSGHNTVSWYQQALGQGPQFIFQYYREEENGRGNFPPRFSGLQFPNYSSELNVNALELDDSALYLCASSNGGSSYEQYFGPGTRLTVT.

This clone was seen a few times. The V call is TRBV7-9, the J call TRBJ2-5; D remains unclear. Trimming removed 1 base from V and 2 bases from J, with 5 bases in between. This CDR3 comprises 13 residues. The germline gives CDR1 SEHNR, CDR2 FQNEAQ (reference sequence). CDR3 nucleotide sequence: TGTGCCAGCAGCTTAGGAGATCAAGAGACCCAGTACTTC. Protein product: CASSLGDQETQYF. Full variable domain (outside the CDR3, taken from reference TRBV7-9 and TRBJ2-5): DTGVSQNPRHKITKRGQNVTFRCDPISEHNRLYWYRQTLGQGPEFLTYFQNEAQLEKSRLLSDRFSAERPKGSFSTLEIQRTEQGDSAMYLCASSLGDQETQYFGPGTRLLVL.

The chain carries TRBV24-1 and TRBJ2-5, with D perhaps TRBD1 (6 bases). The ends were cut back, 4 bases at V and 2 bases at J, with 10 bases in the middle. This CDR3 comprises 14 residues. Germline values: CDR1 KGHDR, CDR2 SFDVKD. The CDR3: CATSDPGQQETQYF. CDR3 sequence (DNA): TGTGCCACCAGTGACCCTGGACAGCAAGAGACCCAGTACTTC.

J is TRBJ1-3 and V is TRBV7-2; the D is unclear. The V end was cut by 4 bases, the J end by 0 bases, with 19 bases between. Looked up from germline, CDR1 is SGHTA and CDR2 is FQGNSA. The CDR3 consists of 18 residues. CDR3 protein: CASSSPKFAQPSGNTIYF. The CDR3 bases are TGTGCCAGCAGCTCCCCGAAGTTTGCGCAACCCTCTGGAAACACCATATATTTT.

The V call is TRBV10-3, the J call TRBJ1-4, with 8 nucleotides matching TRBD1. The CDR3 is 13 amino acids. From germline, CDR1 is ENHRY and CDR2 SYGVKD. V trimming: 10 bases; J trimming: 4 bases; junction bases outside the gene matches: 5. The chain's CDR3 is CATQTGVNEKLFF. The CDR3 bases are TGTGCCACTCAGACAGGGGTTAATGAAAAACTGTTTTTT.

This clone was observed a handful of times. One end of the junction fails to match germline, which may point to a read error. V is TRBV19 and J is TRBJ1-1; 8 bases fit TRBD1. This CDR3 spans 15 amino acids. Germline CDR1 is LNHDA and CDR2 is SQIVND (reference sequence). CDR3 nucleotide sequence: TGTGCCAGTCTTGCCCAGGACAGGGTGAATACTGAAGCTTTCTTT. Translation gives CASLAQDRVNTEAFF.

The gene calls are TRBV18 and TRBJ2-5, with TRBD1 as a possible D gene (6 bases). The CDR3 is 14 residues long. V shed 3 bases and J shed 5 bases, with 13 bases lying between them. Germline V lookup: CDR1 KGHSH, CDR2 LQKENI. The CDR3 loop is CASSPRPGDETQYF. CDR3 nucleotides: TGTGCCAGCTCACCCCGTCCAGGGGATGAGACCCAGTACTTC.

The CDR3 protein is CASSQEASYGRADEKLFF. CDR3 coding DNA: TGCGCCAGCAGCCAAGAGGCGTCCTATGGGAGGGCTGATGAAAAACTGTTTTTT. The J gene is TRBJ1-4, the V gene TRBV4-3; no firm D call. The CDR3 totals 18 residues. The V and J ends lost 0 bases and 6 bases respectively, with 20 bases between them. Germline CDR1 is LGHNA and CDR2 is YSLEER.

V and J are TRBV5-4 and TRBJ1-1; 9 bases are shared with TRBD1. Germline CDR1 reads SGHNT; CDR2 reads YYREEE (reference sequence). The CDR3 extends over 13 amino acids. V lost 3 bases and J lost 7; bases outside the gene matches: 4. The CDR3 here is CASSWGQGFEAFF. As DNA, the CDR3 is TGTGCCAGCAGCTGGGGACAGGGTTTTGAAGCTTTCTTT. Full variable domain (remainder filled in from reference TRBV5-4 and TRBJ1-1): ETGVTQSPTHLIKTRGQQVTLRCSSQSGHNTVSWYQQALGQGPQFIFQYYREEENGRGNFPPRFSGLQFPNYSSELNVNALELDDSALYLCASSWGQGFEAFFGQGTRLTVV.

The chain couples TRBV5-1 to TRBJ2-3, with a tentative D call TRBD1 (6 bases). Trimming took 3 bases from V and 1 from J, leaving 15 bases between them. In germline, CDR1 is SGHRS, CDR2 YFSETQ. The CDR3 sequence is 16 residues long. The DNA for the CDR3 is TGCGCCAGCAGCTCCACAGGGTCCTCAGGCACAGATACGCAGTATTTT. Amino acid sequence: CASSSTGSSGTDTQYF. Looking up the rest from reference TRBV5-1 and TRBJ2-3 gives the full variable domain: KAGVTQTPRYLIKTRGQQVTLSCSPISGHRSVSWYQQTPGQGLQFLFEYFSETQRNKGNFPGRFSGRQFSNSRSEMNVSTLELGDSALYLCASSSTGSSGTDTQYFGPGTRLTVL.

This clone was counted a single time. The chain combines TRBV5-1 with TRBJ2-7; 8 bases fit TRBD1. Looked up from germline, CDR1 is SGHRS and CDR2 is YFSETQ. This CDR3 spans 15 amino acids. The V and J ends lost 4 bases and 6 bases, in that order; junction bases with no gene match: 12. CDR3 coding DNA: TGCGCCAGCAGCGACCAGACAGGGGCCTTCCTCGAGCAGTACTTC. It specifies CASSDQTGAFLEQYF.